A selection of T cell receptor beta chains follows, all from one sample in a study of blood T cell repertoires in COVID-19. TCRdb keeps only in-frame clones here, not all; method: immunoSEQ multiplex PCR. This table has about 150,000 clones, roughly nine tenths appearing once. The specimen sequenced was peripheral blood. These TCRs come from a man between 60 and 75 years old with acute or convalescent COVID-19. Each CDR3 is given with its conserved first and last residue. Each record gives: D gene, V gene, clone size, CDR3 length, J gene, CDR3 protein, CDR3 DNA. D genes are given only for firm matches. The listing skips clone size in some rows; elsewhere it reads once, few, many or a size class.

>-|TRBV4-3|once|17|TRBJ2-1
CASSQERSSESYNEQFF
TGCGCCAGCAGCCAAGAAAGGTCTAGCGAATCCTACAATGAGCAGTTCTTC
>TRBD1|TRBV12-3/TRBV12-4|many|13|TRBJ1-2
CASTTQGAGGYTF
TGTGCCAGCACCACCCAGGGGGCGGGGGGCTACACCTTC
>TRBD2|TRBV7-2|-|16|TRBJ2-3
CASSLIAGGPGDTQYF
TGTGCCAGCAGCTTAATAGCGGGGGGGCCGGGAGATACGCAGTATTTT
>-|TRBV5-5|-|13|TRBJ1-5
CASSSEQDLPQHF
TGTGCCAGCAGCTCCGAACAGGACCTGCCCCAGCATTTT
>-|TRBV29-1|-|11|TRBJ2-7
CSVDTGYEQYF
TGCAGCGTTGACACAGGATACGAGCAGTACTTC
>-|TRBV11-2|-|15|TRBJ2-7
CASSHDSRALNEQYF
TGTGCCAGCAGCCATGACAGCCGAGCCCTGAACGAGCAGTACTTC
>TRBD1|TRBV5-1|-|15|TRBJ2-2
CASRYRTGEAGELFF
TGCGCCAGCAGATACCGGACAGGGGAGGCCGGGGAGCTGTTTTTT
>-|TRBV7-9|-|15|TRBJ2-7
CASSFTVMGSYEQYF
TGTGCCAGCAGCTTTACAGTGATGGGTTCCTACGAGCAGTACTTC
>TRBD2|TRBV6-6|-|11|TRBJ2-1
CASKSGGPRFF
TGTGCCAGCAAATCGGGGGGGCCGAGGTTCTTC
>TRBD1|TRBV6-4|-|15|TRBJ1-2
CASIVQGKCNYGYTF
TGTGCCAGCATCGTACAGGGGAAGTGTAACTATGGCTACACCTTC
>TRBD2|TRBV6-1|-|15|TRBJ2-2
CASSEASGATGELFF
TGTGCCAGCAGTGAGGCTAGCGGCGCGACCGGGGAGCTGTTTTTT